The 6 T cell receptor beta chains below all came from one sample that was sequenced in a study of blood T cell repertoires in COVID-19. The table came from immunoSEQ multiplex PCR; TCRdb's copy has only in-frame clones and leaves some out. The sample carries 80,000 to 95,000 clones, about 84% recorded once. Sequencing used peripheral blood. These receptors all come from a woman between 65 and 79 years old with acute or convalescent COVID-19.

This chain joins TRBV6-5 and TRBJ1-1; 8 positions match TRBD1. CDR1 MNHEY and CDR2 SVGAGI come from the germline V gene. The CDR3 extends over 13 amino acids. V dropped 6 bases and J dropped 4; count of bases not matched to a gene: 4. As DNA, the CDR3 is TGTGCCAGCAGCCTTACAGGGGGCACTGAAGCTTTCTTT. It specifies CASSLTGGTEAFF.

Worth noting for this clone: The germline gene is not matched at one end of the junction; a read error may be the cause. This chain uses TRBV19 with TRBJ1-2; D ambiguous. This CDR3 contains 14 residues. The germline CDR1 and CDR2 sequences are LNHDA and SQIVND (reference sequence). The CDR3 DNA follows: TGTGCCACTAGTGCGGGCCTTTCTAACTATGGCTACACCTTC. Protein: CATSAGLSNYGYTF.

The rearrangement links TRBV19 to TRBJ1-6, with D maybe TRBD1 (5 bases). CDR1 LNHDA and CDR2 SQIVND come from the germline V gene (reference sequence). The CDR3 has 14 amino acids. The V end lost 5 bases, the J end lost 4 bases, and 9 bases lay between the germline ends. The CDR3 nucleotides are TGTGCCAGTAGTCTTCAGGGATATAATTCACCCCTCCACTTT. It specifies CASSLQGYNSPLHF.

The chain uses TRBV7-9 and TRBJ2-1; TRBD2 matches 11 bases. From germline, CDR1 is SEHNR and CDR2 FQNEAQ (reference sequence). This CDR3 has 17 amino acids. Trimming at V came to 4 bases and at J to 4 bases, leaving 9 bases not matched to a gene. The CDR3 spells CASSSRLAGPVYNEQFF. CDR3 coding DNA: TGTGCCAGCAGCTCCCGACTAGCGGGGCCTGTATACAATGAGCAGTTCTTC.

V and J are TRBV28 and TRBJ1-2; D call uncertain. The CDR3 covers 12 residues. Per germline, CDR1 MDHEN and CDR2 SYDVKM. Trimming took 7 bases from V and 6 from J, leaving 12 bases between them. DNA of the CDR3: TGTGCCAGCACCTCAAGCATAAATGGCTACACCTTC. Its protein product is CASTSSINGYTF.

This chain uses TRBV28 with TRBJ2-3, with 16 bases identical to TRBD2. Looked up from germline, CDR1 is MDHEN and CDR2 is SYDVKM. The CDR3 length is 18 residues. The CDR3 spells CASSGTSGGGIRPDTQYF. The CDR3 region has the DNA TGTGCGAGCTCCGGGACTAGCGGGGGGGGGATTCGCCCAGATACGCAGTATTTT.